Shown below are 28 T cell receptor beta chains from a single sample sequenced in a study of cytomegalovirus exposure and HLA in healthy donors. TCRdb's table, derived via immunoSEQ multiplex PCR, lists solely in-frame clones and lacks some. The table shows fewer than 200,000 clones, with approximately 83% occurring only once. Sequenced: PBMCs. These receptors were obtained from a woman aged 18-29 years in good health and CMV-seropositive.

This chain joins TRBV2 and TRBJ2-1, with a tentative D call TRBD2 (5 bases). CDR3 length: 13 amino acids. The germline V gene encodes CDR1 SNHLY and CDR2 FYNNEI. Trimming cost V 4 bases and J 3 bases, with 7 bases left between them. CDR3: CASSVGVYNEQFF. CDR3 sequence (DNA): TGTGCCAGCAGTGTCGGGGTCTACAATGAGCAGTTCTTC.

This chain links TRBV7-9 with TRBJ1-2, with 9 bases that match TRBD1. The CDR3 contains 17 residues. The ends lost 5 bases at V and 1 base at J; junction bases unmatched: 11. From germline, CDR1 is SEHNR and CDR2 FQNEAQ (reference sequence). CDR3 region: CASSQATGTGNNYGYTF. DNA for the CDR3: TGTGCCAGCAGCCAAGCAACCGGGACAGGGAATAACTATGGCTACACCTTC.

This clone was found once. The J gene is TRBJ1-2, the V gene TRBV7-9; 7 bases are shared with TRBD1. Germline V lookup: CDR1 SEHNR, CDR2 FQNEAQ (reference sequence). V lost 0 bases and J lost 1; bases outside the gene matches: 2. CDR3 size: 15 residues. The CDR3 nucleotides read TGTGCCAGCAGCTTAGCAGGGGGCCATAACTATGGCTACACCTTC. Its translation: CASSLAGGHNYGYTF.

The rearrangement links TRBV7-9 to TRBJ2-7, with 9 nucleotides matching TRBD2. Losses at the gene ends were 4 bases for V and 3 bases for J; bases not matched to a gene: 4. The CDR3 consists of 14 residues. Germline V gene lookup returns CDR1 SEHNR and CDR2 FQNEAQ (reference sequence). The chain's CDR3 is CASSSGLALYEQYF. DNA for the CDR3: TGTGCCAGCAGCTCGGGACTAGCTCTCTACGAGCAGTACTTC. The whole variable domain, filled in from reference TRBV7-9 and TRBJ2-7, reads DTGVSQNPRHKITKRGQNVTFRCDPISEHNRLYWYRQTLGQGPEFLTYFQNEAQLEKSRLLSDRFSAERPKGSFSTLEIQRTEQGDSAMYLCASSSGLALYEQYFGPGTRLTVT.

This clone was counted between two and nine times. The CDR3 is CASSPGARNTYEQYF. The CDR3, as DNA: TGTGCCAGCTCACCAGGGGCCAGGAATACCTACGAGCAGTACTTC. The chain joins TRBV18 to TRBJ2-7; D perhaps matches TRBD1 (5 bases). The germline CDR1 and CDR2 sequences are KGHSH and LQKENI. Trimming removed 2 bases at V and 2 bases at J, with 13 bases between. CDR3 size: 15 residues.

The V gene is TRBV18, the J gene TRBJ2-1; 8 bases align to TRBD1. Germline CDR1 is KGHSH and CDR2 is LQKENI. The CDR3 sequence is 16 residues long. V was pared by 0 bases and J by 5 bases, with 6 bases of the junction left unmatched. The DNA of the CDR3 is TGTGCCAGCTCACCACCTTCGCAGGGGGCAAACAATGAGCAGTTCTTC. Its protein is CASSPPSQGANNEQFF.

This clone was seen only once. J is TRBJ2-7 and V is TRBV27; D may be TRBD2 (7 bases). V shed 3 bases and J shed 6 bases, with 9 bases lying between them. The V gene's germline CDR1 is MNHEY and CDR2 SMNVEV (reference sequence). CDR3 length: 12 residues. The CDR3 protein is CASSFRGGEQYF. The DNA of the CDR3 is TGTGCCAGCAGTTTTAGGGGGGGCGAGCAGTACTTC.

The chain combines TRBV29-1 with TRBJ1-2; tentatively, D is TRBD1 (6 bases). Trimming removed 6 bases from V and 1 base from J, with 24 bases in between. There are 17 residues in the CDR3. The germline gives CDR1 SQVTM, CDR2 ANQGSEA. The CDR3 sequence is CSVSPTPWGLRNYGYTF. In DNA, the CDR3 is TGCAGCGTATCTCCAACACCCTGGGGGCTCCGTAACTATGGCTACACCTTC.

This rearrangement joins TRBV5-8 to TRBJ2-7; the match to TRBD1 covers 8 bases. Losses at the gene ends were 2 bases for V and 4 bases for J; bases not matched to a gene: 11. CDR3 size: 16 residues. Germline CDR1 reads SGHTS; CDR2 reads YDEGEE. In DNA, the CDR3 is TGTGCCAGCAGCTTAGCGCTCGGACAGGGCGAATACGAGCAGTACTTC. Translation gives CASSLALGQGEYEQYF. Combining the CDR3 with reference TRBV5-8 and TRBJ2-7 gives the whole variable domain EAGVTQSPTHLIKTRGQQATLRCSPISGHTSVYWYQQALGLGLQFLLWYDEGEERNRGNFPPRFSGRQFPNYSSELNVNALELEDSALYLCASSLALGQGEYEQYFGPGTRLTVT.

The chain recombines TRBV2 with TRBJ2-2, with 7 bases identical to TRBD1. This CDR3 has 15 amino acids. Germline V gene sequence: CDR1 SNHLY, CDR2 FYNNEI. V dropped 9 bases and J dropped 2; count of bases not matched to a gene: 9. CDR3 amino acids: CARNDRDRNTGELFF. CDR3 bases: TGTGCCAGAAACGACCGGGACAGAAACACCGGGGAGCTGTTTTTT.

The genes are TRBV4-3 and TRBJ2-7; no reliable D call. Trimming left V 0 bases short and J 3 bases short, with 12 bases between. From germline, CDR1 is LGHNA and CDR2 YSLEER. This CDR3 spans 15 amino acids. CDR3 in amino acids: CASSQESVTFYEQYF. In DNA form, the CDR3 reads TGCGCCAGCAGCCAAGAGTCAGTTACCTTCTACGAGCAGTACTTC.

V and J are TRBV5-4 and TRBJ2-7, with D unresolved. Trimming pared 3 bases from V and 1 base from J, leaving 2 bases between. This CDR3 region has 11 residues. Germline values: CDR1 SGHNT, CDR2 YYREEE (reference sequence). The CDR3 loop is CASSSSYEQYF. DNA of the CDR3: TGTGCCAGCAGCTCTTCCTACGAGCAGTACTTC.

This clone was counted a few times. The chain links TRBV19 to TRBJ2-1; 7 bases line up with TRBD1. The trim removed 7 bases at V and 4 bases at J, leaving 7 bases unmatched. The CDR3 spans 14 residues. Germline loops: CDR1 LNHDA, CDR2 SQIVND (reference sequence). The CDR3 region is CASTDRAYYNEQFF. CDR3 DNA sequence: TGTGCCAGTACTGACAGGGCGTATTACAATGAGCAGTTCTTC.

This clone was picked up a small number of times. This chain links TRBV27 with TRBJ1-6; D might be TRBD1 (6 bases). Germline CDR1 reads MNHEY; CDR2 reads SMNVEV (reference sequence). This CDR3 region has 14 residues. Trimming left V 5 bases short and J 7 bases short, with 12 bases between. The CDR3: CASSRGHRNSPLHF. CDR3 bases: TGTGCCAGCAGTAGGGGACATCGGAATTCACCCCTCCACTTT.

This sequence joins TRBV6-5 and TRBJ2-2; possibly TRBD1 for D (6 bases). Trimming removed 6 bases at V and 6 bases at J, with 14 bases between. The germline gives CDR1 MNHEY, CDR2 SVGAGI. The CDR3 extends over 14 amino acids. CDR3 bases: TGTGCCAGCAGCACCGGGACAAAATCCGGGGAGCTGTTTTTT. Translated, it gives CASSTGTKSGELFF.

The chain recombines TRBV2 with TRBJ1-3, with a possible D match to TRBD1 (5 bases). Germline loops: CDR1 SNHLY, CDR2 FYNNEI. This CDR3 contains 15 residues. V dropped 6 bases and J dropped 0 bases, with 12 bases sitting between them. The CDR3 nucleotides are TGTGCCAGCAGCGCGAGACAGAGCTCTGGAAACACCATATATTTT. Translating it yields CASSARQSSGNTIYF.

This chain joins TRBV7-9 and TRBJ1-1; 7 bases are shared with TRBD1. Germline V gene lookup returns CDR1 SEHNR and CDR2 FQNEAQ (reference sequence). The CDR3 is 15 residues long. V lost 5 bases to trimming and J lost 6 bases; unmatched junction nucleotides: 12. Here the CDR3 DNA reads TGTGCCAGCAGCACGCACGAGACAGGGACGTCTGAAGCTTTCTTT. The encoded protein is CASSTHETGTSEAFF.

The gene calls are TRBV5-5 and TRBJ1-2; TRBD1 agrees at 8 bases. The CDR3 is made up of 15 amino acids. The J segment lost 0 bases and the V segment lost 4 bases, leaving 5 bases of the junction unmatched. Looked up from germline, CDR1 is SGHKS and CDR2 is YYEKEE (reference sequence). The CDR3 coding sequence is TGTGCCAGCAGCAGGGAGGGACAGGCTAACTATGGCTACACCTTC. As protein: CASSREGQANYGYTF. Variable domain in full (rest from reference TRBV5-5 and TRBJ1-2): DAGVTQSPTHLIKTRGQQVTLRCSPISGHKSVSWYQQVLGQGPQFIFQYYEKEERGRGNFPDRFSARQFPNYSSELNVNALLLGDSALYLCASSREGQANYGYTFGSGTRLTVV.

DNA for the CDR3: TGTGCCAGCAGCGGCGGGGGGGCAGCTGAGCAGTTCTTC. Protein sequence: CASSGGGAAEQFF. This chain connects TRBV11-2 to TRBJ2-1, with 9 bases matching TRBD2. CDR3 length equals 13 residues. The V segment lost 5 bases and the J segment 9 bases; nucleotides outside the gene matches: 5. CDR1 is SGHAT and CDR2 is FQNNGV in the germline V gene.

V is TRBV19 and J is TRBJ2-5; possibly TRBD1 for D (6 bases). V lost 1 base and J lost 5, with 17 bases in between. The CDR3 spans 16 residues. CDR1 and CDR2 from the germline V gene are LNHDA and SQIVND (reference sequence). Here the CDR3 reads CASSIGQGQGVETQYF. The CDR3 coding sequence is TGTGCCAGTAGTATAGGCCAGGGACAAGGCGTGGAGACCCAGTACTTC.

The chain uses TRBV7-9 and TRBJ1-4, with D tentatively TRBD1 (6 bases). Trimming left V 5 bases short and J 0 bases short, with 16 bases between. The CDR3 covers 17 residues. Germline assignment: CDR1 SEHNR and CDR2 FQNEAQ (reference sequence). The CDR3 DNA sequence: TGTGCCAGCAGCCCCGGTGGCAGGGGAGCAACTAATGAAAAACTGTTTTTT. It is translated as CASSPGGRGATNEKLFF.

The rearrangement links TRBV5-4 to TRBJ2-7; 9 positions agree with TRBD1. V was pared by 4 bases and J by 3 bases, with 2 bases of the junction left unmatched. From germline, CDR1 is SGHNT and CDR2 YYREEE (reference sequence). The CDR3 length is 13 residues. CDR3 sequence reads: CASSTDRGYEQYF. The CDR3 nucleotides are TGTGCCAGCAGCACGGACAGGGGCTACGAGCAGTACTTC.

Note on this clone: Other DNA sequences in the sample encode the same CDR3. The chain uses TRBV5-1 and TRBJ2-1; D not certain. The germline CDR1 and CDR2 sequences are SGHRS and YFSETQ. This CDR3 has 12 residues. V gave up 0 bases and J gave up 6 bases, with 4 bases separating them. CDR3 sequence (DNA): TGCGCCAGCAGCTTGGCGGGCAATGAGCAGTTCTTC. Its translation is CASSLAGNEQFF.

The chain links TRBV9 to TRBJ2-7, with D hard to call. In germline, CDR1 is SGDLS, CDR2 YYNGEE. CDR3 length: 12 amino acids. With 3 bases removed from V and 2 bases from J, the gap between germline ends came to 6 bases. The CDR3 is CASSGQTYEQYF. The DNA of the CDR3 is TGTGCCAGCAGCGGTCAGACCTACGAGCAGTACTTC. The whole variable domain, remainder taken from reference TRBV9 and TRBJ2-7, is DSGVTQTPKHLITATGQRVTLRCSPRSGDLSVYWYQQSLDQGLQFLIQYYNGEERAKGNILERFSAQQFPDLHSELNLSSLELGDSALYFCASSGQTYEQYFGPGTRLTVT.

The chain uses TRBV5-1 and TRBJ1-2; D gene unclear. Germline-derived CDR1 and CDR2 are SGHRS and YFSETQ. V lost 0 bases to trimming and J lost 4 bases, with 7 bases between them. The CDR3 is 13 residues long. The CDR3 DNA sequence: TGCGCCAGCAGCTTGGGAGGAGCCTATGGCTACACCTTC. Encoded protein: CASSLGGAYGYTF. Using reference TRBV5-1 and TRBJ1-2 for the parts outside the CDR3, the full variable domain is KAGVTQTPRYLIKTRGQQVTLSCSPISGHRSVSWYQQTPGQGLQFLFEYFSETQRNKGNFPGRFSGRQFSNSRSEMNVSTLELGDSALYLCASSLGGAYGYTFGSGTRLTVV.

V usage is TRBV18 and J usage is TRBJ2-7; weak D call: TRBD2 (6 bases). V was pared by 2 bases and J by 5 bases, with 19 bases between. The V gene's germline CDR1 is KGHSH and CDR2 LQKENI. CDR3 length: 16 residues. The DNA for the CDR3 is TGTGCCAGCTCACCAAAGGTCGTGGGGGGATCCCACGAGCAGTACTTC. It specifies CASSPKVVGGSHEQYF.

The rearrangement joins TRBV9 to TRBJ2-2, with 8 bases matching TRBD1. CDR3 length: 15 amino acids. Trimming took 1 base from V and 5 from J; bases not matched to a gene: 4. From germline, CDR1 is SGDLS and CDR2 YYNGEE. The CDR3 DNA reads as TGTGCCAGCAGCGTACAGGGGGCGAGTACCGGGGAGCTGTTTTTT. Translating it yields CASSVQGASTGELFF.

The J gene is TRBJ2-5, the V gene TRBV5-4; perhaps TRBD2 as D (5 bases). The CDR3 runs 11 residues. Trimming cost V 6 bases and J 5 bases, with 8 bases left between them. The germline V gene has CDR1 SGHNT and CDR2 YYREEE (reference sequence). This CDR3 reads CASNRGETQYF. CDR3 sequence (DNA): TGTGCCAGCAACCGAGGGGAGACCCAGTACTTC.